The rows below give T cell receptor beta chains drawn from one sample of a study of shared clonotypes between healthy human individuals. Data came from immunoSEQ multiplex PCR; TCRdb stores just in-frame clones and leaves some out. The sample yields hundreds of thousands of clones, 90% to 96% seen once. The sample consisted of naive CD4+ T cells sorted from blood. These receptors came from a woman aged 25 to 39 in good health. The CDR3 runs from the conserved cysteine through the conserved F or W. The order of the fields is clone size, V gene, J gene, CDR3 protein. Expanded clones are given a class, and other clones once, few, many or no size at all.

size: -; V: TRBV18; J: TRBJ2-2; CDR3: CASSPPQAGELFF
size: -; V: TRBV4-1; J: TRBJ2-1; CDR3: CASKVAPGSSYNEQFF
size: -; V: TRBV18; J: TRBJ2-1; CDR3: CASSPGTGRSDEQFF
size: once; V: TRBV18; J: TRBJ2-5; CDR3: CASSQQESLETQYF
size: once; V: TRBV11-2; J: TRBJ2-5; CDR3: CASSPRQGLGETQYF
size: -; V: TRBV2; J: TRBJ2-1; CDR3: CASSEASTNEQFF
size: -; V: TRBV5-8; J: TRBJ1-5; CDR3: CASSPGQGSHQPQHF
size: -; V: TRBV7-8; J: TRBJ1-4; CDR3: CASSFRGTNEKLFF
size: -; V: TRBV5-4; J: TRBJ2-7; CDR3: CASSLFPAGGSYEQYF
size: -; V: TRBV27; J: TRBJ2-3; CDR3: CASSFAGGPGTQYF
size: -; V: TRBV7-8; J: TRBJ2-1; CDR3: CASSPGRTQQSYNEQFF
size: -; V: TRBV5-1; J: TRBJ2-3; CDR3: CASKVLGVPDTQYF
size: -; V: TRBV5-1; J: TRBJ2-1; CDR3: CASSLTSGSGNEQFF
size: once; V: TRBV25-1; J: -; CDR3: CASSESPLVPSEQYF
size: -; V: TRBV10-3; J: TRBJ1-3; CDR3: CAIGEQSSGNTIYF
size: once; V: TRBV28; J: TRBJ1-5; CDR3: CASSFGQGARQPQHF
size: -; V: TRBV7-9; J: TRBJ2-1; CDR3: CASRPTGTSGRLSNEQFF
size: -; V: TRBV10-3; J: TRBJ2-5; CDR3: CAIGAEQGRETQYF
size: -; V: TRBV9; J: TRBJ2-2; CDR3: CASREGEGSGIRRELFF
size: -; V: TRBV21-1; J: TRBJ2-7; CDR3: CASSKFFRGRRSAYEQYF
size: -; V: TRBV2; J: TRBJ2-2; CDR3: CASSLPTRRRNTGELFF
size: -; V: TRBV5-4; J: TRBJ1-6; CDR3: CASSFSGLGDSPLHF
size: -; V: TRBV9; J: TRBJ2-5; CDR3: CASSVGLAGEETQYF
size: few; V: TRBV20-1; J: TRBJ1-2; CDR3: CSARDRAGYTF
size: -; V: TRBV29-1; J: TRBJ2-5; CDR3: CSVGQQETQYF
size: -; V: TRBV11-2; J: TRBJ2-5; CDR3: CASSLGRLAGGRETQYF
size: -; V: TRBV9; J: TRBJ2-7; CDR3: CASSPRTSGSLDEQYF
size: -; V: TRBV27; J: TRBJ2-3; CDR3: CASSFLRDRDTQYF